These T cell receptor beta chains were read from a single sample in a study of cytomegalovirus exposure and HLA in healthy donors. The method was immunoSEQ multiplex PCR; TCRdb's version includes in-frame clones alone and lacks a portion of them. Here the sample spans some 180,000 clones, about 80% being singletons. Sequenced input: PBMCs. These TCRs come from a woman in her twenties or thirties in good health and CMV-seronegative. The CDR3 runs from the conserved cysteine through the conserved F or W. D genes are given only for firm matches. Only part of the rows carry a size: once, few, many, or a class if the clone is expanded.

NA | TRBJ1-6 | TRBV4-1 | NA | TGCGCCAGCAGCCCCCGCGACCAAGACTTTAGTAATTCACCCCTCCACTTT | CASSPRDQDFSNSPLHF
TRBD1 | TRBJ1-2 | TRBV10-3 | NA | TGTGCCATCAGGACCGCAAATAGACGACAGGGGAAAGATGACTATGGCTACACCTTC | CAIRTANRRQGKDDYGYTF
TRBD2 | TRBJ2-2 | TRBV5-6 | few | TGTGCCAGCAGCTTGGTGCAGGGAGGGACCGGGGAGCTGTTTTTT | CASSLVQGGTGELFF
NA | TRBJ1-4 | TRBV6-1 | NA | TGTGCCAGCATTTACAGCTCTCCTAATGAAAAACTGTTTTTT | CASIYSSPNEKLFF
NA | TRBJ1-1 | TRBV5-1 | NA | TGCGCCAGCAGCTTGGACGGGGGTAAAGTGACTGAAGCTTTCTTT | CASSLDGGKVTEAFF
TRBD2 | TRBJ2-5 | TRBV15 | NA | TGTGCCACCAGCAGATCCCCCGGACTAGCGGGGTCTGGAGAGACCCAGTACTTC | CATSRSPGLAGSGETQYF
NA | TRBJ1-1 | TRBV7-9 | NA | TGTGCCAGCAGCCCAAACCCAGGGTCCGGTACTGAAGCTTTCTTT | CASSPNPGSGTEAFF
TRBD2 | TRBJ2-1 | TRBV4-1 | NA | TGCGCCAGCAGCCACCCACGGTCAGGGACTAACAATGAGCAGTTCTTC | CASSHPRSGTNNEQFF
NA | TRBJ2-5 | TRBV5-1 | NA | TGCGCCAGCAACAAGCTAGGGGGGGCGGAAGAGACCCAGTACTTC | CASNKLGGAEETQYF
NA | TRBJ1-1 | TRBV9 | NA | TGTGCCAGCAGCCCCATGCTGAGGGTCGGCACTGAAGCTTTCTTT | CASSPMLRVGTEAFF
NA | TRBJ1-1 | TRBV7-9 | NA | TGTGCCAGCAGACCACAGATGAACACTGAAGCTTTCTTT | CASRPQMNTEAFF
NA | TRBJ1-2 | TRBV7-3 | few | TGTGCCAGCAGCCCTCTCCCCGGGATGGTGATGGGCTACACCTTC | CASSPLPGMVMGYTF
TRBD1 | TRBJ2-7 | TRBV19 | NA | TGTGCCAGTAGTAGGGACAGGGTCACCTACGAGCAGTACTTC | CASSRDRVTYEQYF
NA | TRBJ1-1 | TRBV5-1 | NA | TGCGCCAGCAGCTTGGAGCCGGGAATCACTGAAGCTTTCTTT | CASSLEPGITEAFF
NA | TRBJ1-2 | TRBV19 | NA | TGTGCCAGTAAGCGGTCCCCACAGGGAACGGGCTATGGCTACACCTTC | CASKRSPQGTGYGYTF
NA | TRBJ1-4 | TRBV2 | NA | TGTGCCAGCAGTGAAGCGGCAGGGACTAATGAAAAACTGTTTTTT | CASSEAAGTNEKLFF
TRBD1 | TRBJ2-7 | TRBV19 | NA | TGTGCCAGTAGCCCGGGACAGGGGGCATACGAGCAGTACTTC | CASSPGQGAYEQYF
NA | TRBJ2-7 | TRBV30 | NA | TGTGCCTGGATGTGGGGCCCTAGCTCCTACGAGCAGTACTTC | CAWMWGPSSYEQYF
TRBD1 | TRBJ1-2 | TRBV27 | NA | TGTGCCAGCAGTTTAATGGGACAGGGGACGGCTAACTATGGCTACACCTTC | CASSLMGQGTANYGYTF
NA | TRBJ1-1 | TRBV11-2 | NA | TGTGCCAGCAGCTTAAGGGGCGATCTAACTGAAGCTTTCTTT | CASSLRGDLTEAFF
NA | TRBJ2-3 | TRBV10-3 | NA | TGTGCCATCAGTGATCCTACCCTTGGCACAGATACGCAGTATTTT | CAISDPTLGTDTQYF
TRBD1 | TRBJ1-3 | TRBV5-1 | once | TGCGCCAGCAGCTTGACCCAGACAGGGACTGGAAACACCATATATTTT | CASSLTQTGTGNTIYF
TRBD1 | TRBJ1-4 | TRBV10-3 | NA | TGTGCCATCAGTCCGACAGGGGGCGTAAGTGAAAAACTGTTTTTT | CAISPTGGVSEKLFF
TRBD2 | TRBJ2-5 | TRBV6-5 | NA | TGTGCCAGCAGTTACTCGAACCTAGCGGGGGTAGAGACCCAGTACTTC | CASSYSNLAGVETQYF
TRBD2 | TRBJ2-5 | TRBV7-3 | NA | TGTGCCAGCAGCTTCGCCGGGGGGGAGACCCAGTACTTC | CASSFAGGETQYF
TRBD1 | TRBJ1-1 | TRBV18 | NA | TGTGCCAGCTCACAGGACAGGGGAGTTGAAGCTTTCTTT | CASSQDRGVEAFF
NA | TRBJ1-2 | TRBV2 | NA | TGTGCCAGCAGGGAAACCGGGACAATCTATGGCTACACCTTC | CASRETGTIYGYTF
NA | TRBJ2-3 | TRBV7-2 | few | TGTGCCAGCAGCCCTAGGGGTGGGCAGGGTGGGACAGATACGCAGTATTTT | CASSPRGGQGGTDTQYF
NA | TRBJ2-3 | TRBV4-2 | NA | TGTGCCAGCAGCCAAGATCCGGTGTCAGATACGCAGTATTTT | CASSQDPVSDTQYF
NA | TRBJ1-2 | TRBV4-1 | NA | TGCGCCAGCAGACAATTCGGCCAGGGGAACTATGGCTACACCTTC | CASRQFGQGNYGYTF
NA | TRBJ2-7 | TRBV12-5 | NA | TGTGCTAGTGGTTTGGCAGAAGACTACGAGCAGTACTTC | CASGLAEDYEQYF
TRBD1 | TRBJ2-2 | TRBV6-1 | NA | TGTGCCAGCAGTGCCCGGGACAGGGCGTCATTAGGGACCGGGGAGCTGTTTTTT | CASSARDRASLGTGELFF
TRBD1 | TRBJ1-3 | TRBV6-6 | few | TGTGCCAGCAGTTATGTGGCAGGGGGCTCTGGAAACACCATATATTTT | CASSYVAGGSGNTIYF
NA | TRBJ1-1 | TRBV6-5 | once | TGTGCCAGCAGTTTCACCCGACAGAACACTGAAGCTTTCTTT | CASSFTRQNTEAFF
TRBD2 | TRBJ2-3 | TRBV5-4 | NA | TGTGCCAGCAGCTTGAGGCTAAGGACTAGCGGGGGATCTAGCACAGATACGCAGTATTTT | CASSLRLRTSGGSSTDTQYF
NA | TRBJ1-2 | TRBV28 | few | TGTGCCACCATACCGACAGCACCCTTCTATGGCTACACCTTC | CATIPTAPFYGYTF